One sample yielded the 10 T cell receptor beta chains listed below, sequenced in a study of blood T cell repertoires in COVID-19. TCRdb keeps only in-frame clones here, not all; method: immunoSEQ multiplex PCR. The repertoire holds just over 150,000 clones, with around 82% as singletons. What was sequenced was peripheral blood. The receptors were sampled from a woman aged 40 to 50 with COVID-19, enrolled during active disease.

The chain has TRBV2 and TRBJ2-5; 8 nucleotides match TRBD2. Germline trimming cut 2 bases from V and 5 bases from J; bases unmatched to any gene: 7. Germline values: CDR1 SNHLY, CDR2 FYNNEI. CDR3 length: 15 amino acids. CDR3 in amino acids: CASSENSGDWETQYF. CDR3 DNA: TGTGCCAGCAGTGAAAATAGCGGGGACTGGGAGACCCAGTACTTC. The complete variable domain, with remaining parts taken from reference TRBV2 and TRBJ2-5, reads EPEVTQTPSHQVTQMGQEVILRCVPISNHLYFYWYRQILGQKVEFLVSFYNNEISEKSEIFDDQFSVERPDGSNFTLKIRSTKLEDSAMYFCASSENSGDWETQYFGPGTRLLVL.

This clone has more than one count but fewer than ten. V and J are TRBV10-1 and TRBJ2-3, with TRBD1 as a possible D gene (6 bases). The CDR3 covers 18 residues. The germline V gene has CDR1 WNHNN and CDR2 SYGVQD (reference sequence). The V end lost 3 bases, the J end lost 0 bases, and 19 bases lay between the germline ends. This CDR3 is CASSDPGRSGASTDTQYF. DNA for the CDR3: TGCGCCAGCAGTGACCCAGGCCGGTCAGGGGCTAGCACAGATACGCAGTATTTT.

The chain has TRBV12-5 and TRBJ1-3; D is undetermined. V gave up 4 bases and J gave up 0 bases, with 4 bases separating them. The CDR3 totals 13 residues. Germline CDR1 is LGHNT and CDR2 is FRNRAP. CDR3 residues: CASGYNSGNTIYF. The CDR3 DNA reads TGTGCTAGTGGTTACAACTCTGGAAACACCATATATTTT.

The rearrangement links TRBV7-9 to TRBJ2-7; TRBD1 matches at 11 bases. The V segment lost 6 bases and the J segment 3 bases; nucleotides outside the gene matches: 1. Per germline, CDR1 SEHNR and CDR2 FQNEAQ (reference sequence). The CDR3 is 13 amino acids. CDR3 amino acids: CASSGTGGYEQYF. In DNA form, the CDR3 reads TGTGCCAGCAGTGGGACAGGGGGCTACGAGCAGTACTTC.

The chain carries TRBV7-9 and TRBJ2-7, with 7 bases matching TRBD1. This CDR3 comprises 12 residues. The germline V gene has CDR1 SEHNR and CDR2 FQNEAQ (reference sequence). The ends lost 8 bases at V and 3 bases at J; junction bases unmatched: 4. The CDR3 sequence is CASRTGDYEQYF. The DNA for the CDR3 is TGTGCCAGCCGGACAGGTGACTACGAGCAGTACTTC.

The chain carries TRBV19 and TRBJ1-5, with 9 bases identical to TRBD1. V lost 8 bases, J lost 7 bases, and 15 bases stayed unmatched. The germline gives CDR1 LNHDA, CDR2 SQIVND (reference sequence). CDR3 length: 16 residues. This CDR3 reads CASALEGGQGGQPQHF. The CDR3 coding sequence is TGTGCCAGTGCCCTTGAGGGGGGACAGGGCGGGCAGCCCCAGCATTTT.

This chain connects TRBV11-1 to TRBJ2-1; D may be TRBD2 (6 bases). Looked up from germline, CDR1 is SGHAT and CDR2 is FQDESV (reference sequence). The CDR3 is 16 amino acids. V was pared by 0 bases and J by 5 bases, with 14 bases between. This CDR3 reads CASSLARTSLNNEQFF. The CDR3 region has the DNA TGTGCCAGCAGCTTAGCGCGAACTAGCTTGAACAATGAGCAGTTCTTC.

The V and J genes are TRBV9 and TRBJ2-5, with D maybe TRBD2 (5 bases). The CDR3 is 15 residues long. Trimming cost V 3 bases and J 5 bases, with 17 bases left between them. Germline values: CDR1 SGDLS, CDR2 YYNGEE. CDR3 in DNA: TGTGCCAGCAGCGGGACCGACTACAGTTGGGAGACCCAGTACTTC. Translation gives CASSGTDYSWETQYF.

The chain has TRBV10-2 and TRBJ1-6, with 7 bases fitting TRBD1. V lost 2 bases and J lost 9; bases outside the gene matches: 13. Germline CDR1 reads WSHSY; CDR2 reads SAAADI. The CDR3 runs 17 residues. The CDR3 DNA follows: TGCGCCAGCAGTGAGACGTTCTCCAGGACAGGAGTTTCACCCCTCCACTTT. This encodes CASSETFSRTGVSPLHF.

The chain uses TRBV15 and TRBJ2-7; 7 positions agree with TRBD1. The CDR3 contains 14 residues. V gave up 1 base and J gave up 7 bases; unmatched junction bases: 7. Germline V gives CDR1 LNHNV, CDR2 YYDKDF (reference sequence). CDR3 region: CATSRVTGLGEQYF. CDR3 nucleotide sequence: TGTGCCACCAGCAGAGTGACAGGGCTGGGGGAGCAGTACTTC.